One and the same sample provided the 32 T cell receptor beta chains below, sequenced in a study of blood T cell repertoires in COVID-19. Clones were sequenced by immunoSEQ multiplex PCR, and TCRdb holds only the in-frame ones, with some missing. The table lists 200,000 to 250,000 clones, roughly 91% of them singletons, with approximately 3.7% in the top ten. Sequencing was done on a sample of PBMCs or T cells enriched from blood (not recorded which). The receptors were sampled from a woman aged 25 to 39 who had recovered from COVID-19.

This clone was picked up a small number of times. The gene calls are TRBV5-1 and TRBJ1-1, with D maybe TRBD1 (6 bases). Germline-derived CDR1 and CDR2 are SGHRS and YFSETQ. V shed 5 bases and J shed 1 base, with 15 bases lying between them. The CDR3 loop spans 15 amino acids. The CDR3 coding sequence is TGCGCCAGCAGTCTCATGGCAGGGGCGAACACTGAAGCTTTCTTT. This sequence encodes CASSLMAGANTEAFF.

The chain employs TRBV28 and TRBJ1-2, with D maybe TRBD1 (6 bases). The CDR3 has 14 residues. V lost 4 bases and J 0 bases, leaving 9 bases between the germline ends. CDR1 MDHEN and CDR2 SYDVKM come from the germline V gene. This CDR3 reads CASSWTVSNYGYTF. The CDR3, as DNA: TGTGCCAGCAGTTGGACAGTCTCTAACTATGGCTACACCTTC.

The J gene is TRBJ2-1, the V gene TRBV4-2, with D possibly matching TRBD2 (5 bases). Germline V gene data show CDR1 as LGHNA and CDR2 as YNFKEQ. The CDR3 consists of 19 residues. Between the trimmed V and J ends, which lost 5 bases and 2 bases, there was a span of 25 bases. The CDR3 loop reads CASSEGLTLSDKAYNEQFF. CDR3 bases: TGTGCCAGCAGCGAAGGACTTACCCTCAGTGATAAGGCCTACAATGAGCAGTTCTTC.

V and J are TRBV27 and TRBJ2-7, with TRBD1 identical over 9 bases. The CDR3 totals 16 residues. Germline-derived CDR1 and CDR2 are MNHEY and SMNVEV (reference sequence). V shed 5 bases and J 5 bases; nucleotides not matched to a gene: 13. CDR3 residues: CASSRTAGTGIHEQYF. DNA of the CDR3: TGTGCCAGCAGTCGAACTGCCGGGACAGGGATCCACGAGCAGTACTTC.

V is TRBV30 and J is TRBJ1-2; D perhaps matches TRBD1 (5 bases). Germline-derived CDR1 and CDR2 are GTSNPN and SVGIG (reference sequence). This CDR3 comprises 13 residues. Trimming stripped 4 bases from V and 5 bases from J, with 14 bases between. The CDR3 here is CAWNWRGTYGYTF. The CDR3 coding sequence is TGTGCCTGGAACTGGAGGGGCACTTATGGCTACACCTTC.

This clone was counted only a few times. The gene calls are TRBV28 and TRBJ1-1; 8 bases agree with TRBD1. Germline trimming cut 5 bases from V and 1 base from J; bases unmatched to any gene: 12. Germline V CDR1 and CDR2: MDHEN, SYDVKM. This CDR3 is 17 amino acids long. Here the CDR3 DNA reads TGTGCCAGCAGTCGCTCCCTTTACAGGGGGTCGAACACTGAAGCTTTCTTT. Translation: CASSRSLYRGSNTEAFF.

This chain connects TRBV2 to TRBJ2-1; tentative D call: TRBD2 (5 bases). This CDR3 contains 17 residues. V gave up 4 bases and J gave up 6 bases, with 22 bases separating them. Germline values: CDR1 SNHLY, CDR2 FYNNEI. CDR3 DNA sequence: TGTGCCAGCAGTGCATTCATGGTCTGGGAGTCTTCCAATGAGCAGTTCTTC. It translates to CASSAFMVWESSNEQFF.

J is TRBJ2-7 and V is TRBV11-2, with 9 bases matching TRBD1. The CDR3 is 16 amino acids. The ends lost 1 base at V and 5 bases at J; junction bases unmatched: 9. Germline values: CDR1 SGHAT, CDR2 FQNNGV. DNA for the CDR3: TGTGCCAGCAGCTTAGTATCGGGACAGGGTTGGGACGAGCAGTACTTC. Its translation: CASSLVSGQGWDEQYF.

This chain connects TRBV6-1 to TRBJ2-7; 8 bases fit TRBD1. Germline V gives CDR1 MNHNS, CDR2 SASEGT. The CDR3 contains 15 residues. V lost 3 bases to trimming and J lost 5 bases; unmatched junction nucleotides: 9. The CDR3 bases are TGTGCCAGCAGTGAGAGCCAGGGGGCGCGCCACGAGCAGTACTTC. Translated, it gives CASSESQGARHEQYF.

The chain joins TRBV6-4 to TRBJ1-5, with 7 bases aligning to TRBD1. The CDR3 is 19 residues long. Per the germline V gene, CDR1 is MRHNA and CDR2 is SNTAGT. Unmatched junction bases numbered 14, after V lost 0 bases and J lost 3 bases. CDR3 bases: TGTGCCAGCAGTGACTCCCGCGGTAACAGGGGCCAACCCAATCAGCCCCAGCATTTT. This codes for CASSDSRGNRGQPNQPQHF.

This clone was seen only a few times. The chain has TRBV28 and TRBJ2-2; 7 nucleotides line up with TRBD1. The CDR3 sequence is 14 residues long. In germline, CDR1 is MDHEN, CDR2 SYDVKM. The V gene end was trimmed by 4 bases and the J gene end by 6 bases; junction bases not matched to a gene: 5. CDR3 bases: TGTGCCAGCAGTTCCTACAGGGGCTCCGGGGAGCTGTTTTTT. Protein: CASSSYRGSGELFF.

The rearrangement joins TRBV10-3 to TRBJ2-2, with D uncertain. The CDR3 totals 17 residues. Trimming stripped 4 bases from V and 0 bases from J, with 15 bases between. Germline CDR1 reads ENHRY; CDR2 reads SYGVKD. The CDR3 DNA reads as TGTGCCATCAGTGTGTCGACACCTCGATCGAACACCGGGGAGCTGTTTTTT. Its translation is CAISVSTPRSNTGELFF.

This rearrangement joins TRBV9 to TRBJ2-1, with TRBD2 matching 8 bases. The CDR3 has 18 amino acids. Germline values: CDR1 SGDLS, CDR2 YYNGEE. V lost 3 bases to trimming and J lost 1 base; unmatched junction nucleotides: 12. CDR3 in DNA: TGTGCCAGCAGCGCTTACCAGCGGGAGATTTGGTCCTACAATGAGCAGTTCTTC. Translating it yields CASSAYQREIWSYNEQFF. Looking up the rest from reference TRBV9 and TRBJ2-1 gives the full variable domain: DSGVTQTPKHLITATGQRVTLRCSPRSGDLSVYWYQQSLDQGLQFLIQYYNGEERAKGNILERFSAQQFPDLHSELNLSSLELGDSALYFCASSAYQREIWSYNEQFFGPGTRLTVL.

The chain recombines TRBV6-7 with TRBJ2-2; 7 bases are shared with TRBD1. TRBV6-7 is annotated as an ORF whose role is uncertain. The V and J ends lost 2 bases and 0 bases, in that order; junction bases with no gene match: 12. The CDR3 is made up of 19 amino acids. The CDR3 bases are TGTGCCAGCAGTTACCCGAGGGGGCTAGAGGAGGCGAACACCGGGGAGCTGTTTTTT. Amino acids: CASSYPRGLEEANTGELFF.

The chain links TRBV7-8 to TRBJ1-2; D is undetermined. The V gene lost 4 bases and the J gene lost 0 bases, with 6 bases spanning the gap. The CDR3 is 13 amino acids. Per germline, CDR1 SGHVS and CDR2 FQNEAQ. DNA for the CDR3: TGTGCCAGCAGCTCGGTCTCTAACTATGGCTACACCTTC. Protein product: CASSSVSNYGYTF.

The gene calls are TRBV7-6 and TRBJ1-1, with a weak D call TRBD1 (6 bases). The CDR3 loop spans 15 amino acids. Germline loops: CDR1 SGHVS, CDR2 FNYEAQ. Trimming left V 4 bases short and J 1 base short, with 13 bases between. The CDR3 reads CASSSPQGKNTEAFF. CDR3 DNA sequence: TGTGCCAGCAGCTCTCCACAGGGTAAGAACACTGAAGCTTTCTTT.

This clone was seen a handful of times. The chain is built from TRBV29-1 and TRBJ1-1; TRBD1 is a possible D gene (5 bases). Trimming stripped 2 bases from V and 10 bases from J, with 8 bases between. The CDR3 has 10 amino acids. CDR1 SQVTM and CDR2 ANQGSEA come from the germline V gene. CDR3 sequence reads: CSVETGGAFF. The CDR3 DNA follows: TGCAGCGTTGAAACAGGCGGAGCTTTCTTT.

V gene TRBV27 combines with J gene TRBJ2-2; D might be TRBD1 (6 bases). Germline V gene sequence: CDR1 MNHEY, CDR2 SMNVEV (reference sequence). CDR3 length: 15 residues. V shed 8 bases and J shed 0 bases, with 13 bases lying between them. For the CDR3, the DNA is TGTGCCAGCGAACTAACAGGGACGAACACCGGGGAGCTGTTTTTT. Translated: CASELTGTNTGELFF.

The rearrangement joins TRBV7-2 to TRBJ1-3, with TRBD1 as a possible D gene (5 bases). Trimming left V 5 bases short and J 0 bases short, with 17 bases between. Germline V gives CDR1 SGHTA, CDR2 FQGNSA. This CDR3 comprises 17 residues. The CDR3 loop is CASSITFDRRSGNTIYF. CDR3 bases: TGTGCCAGCAGCATAACCTTCGACAGACGCTCTGGAAACACCATATATTTT.

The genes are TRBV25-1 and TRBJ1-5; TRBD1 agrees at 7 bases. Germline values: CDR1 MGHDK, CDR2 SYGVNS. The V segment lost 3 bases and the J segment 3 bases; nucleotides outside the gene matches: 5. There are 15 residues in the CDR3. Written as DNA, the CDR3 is TGTGCCAGCAGTGATGGGACAGAAATCAATCAGCCCCAGCATTTT. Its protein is CASSDGTEINQPQHF. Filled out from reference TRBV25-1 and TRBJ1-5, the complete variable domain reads EADIYQTPRYLVIGTGKKITLECSQTMGHDKMYWYQQDPGMELHLIHYSYGVNSTEKGDLSSESTVSRIRTEHFPLTLESARPSHTSQYLCASSDGTEINQPQHFGDGTRLSIL.

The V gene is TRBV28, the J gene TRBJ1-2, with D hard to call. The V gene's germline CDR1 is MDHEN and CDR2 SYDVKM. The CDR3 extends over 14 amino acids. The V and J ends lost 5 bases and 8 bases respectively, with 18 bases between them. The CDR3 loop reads CASSKPGELWGYTF. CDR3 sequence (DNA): TGTGCCAGCAGTAAACCGGGAGAACTATGGGGCTACACCTTC.

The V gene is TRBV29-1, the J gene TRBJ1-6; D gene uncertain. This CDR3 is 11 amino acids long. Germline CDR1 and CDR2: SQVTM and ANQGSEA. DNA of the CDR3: TGCACCTCTCCCTCTAATTCACCCCTCCACTTT. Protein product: CTSPSNSPLHF.

The CDR3 nucleotides read TGTGCCAGCAGCCTCGGACAGGGAAACATTCAGTACTTC. Encoded protein: CASSLGQGNIQYF. The chain employs TRBV7-9 and TRBJ2-4; TRBD1 aligns across 8 bases. Trimming took 5 bases from V and 6 from J; bases not matched to a gene: 3. Germline V gene data show CDR1 as SEHNR and CDR2 as FQNEAQ (reference sequence). This CDR3 region has 13 residues.

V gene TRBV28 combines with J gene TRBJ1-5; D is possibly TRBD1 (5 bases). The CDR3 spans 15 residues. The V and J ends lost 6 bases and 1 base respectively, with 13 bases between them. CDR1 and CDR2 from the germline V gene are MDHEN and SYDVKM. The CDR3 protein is CASRRGDASNQPQHF. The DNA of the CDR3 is TGTGCCAGCAGGCGGGGGGATGCCAGCAATCAGCCCCAGCATTTT.

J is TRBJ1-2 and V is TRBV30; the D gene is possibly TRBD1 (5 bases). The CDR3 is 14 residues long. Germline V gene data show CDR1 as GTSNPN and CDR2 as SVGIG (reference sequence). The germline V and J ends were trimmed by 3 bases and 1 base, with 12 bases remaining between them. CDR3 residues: CAWSPSGFNYGYTF. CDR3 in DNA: TGTGCCTGGAGCCCGTCAGGGTTTAACTATGGCTACACCTTC.

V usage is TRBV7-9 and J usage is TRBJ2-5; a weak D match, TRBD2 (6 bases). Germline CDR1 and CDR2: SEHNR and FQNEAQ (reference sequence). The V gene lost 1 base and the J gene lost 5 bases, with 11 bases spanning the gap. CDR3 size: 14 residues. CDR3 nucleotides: TGTGCCAGCAGCTTAGTGAACCGGGAGGAGACCCAGTACTTC. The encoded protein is CASSLVNREETQYF.

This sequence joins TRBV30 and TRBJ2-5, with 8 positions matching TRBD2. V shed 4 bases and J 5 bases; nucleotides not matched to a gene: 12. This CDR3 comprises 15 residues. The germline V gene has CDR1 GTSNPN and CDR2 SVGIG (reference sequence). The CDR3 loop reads CAWNPGTSQGETQYF. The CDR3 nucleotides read TGTGCCTGGAACCCAGGGACTAGTCAAGGGGAGACCCAGTACTTC.

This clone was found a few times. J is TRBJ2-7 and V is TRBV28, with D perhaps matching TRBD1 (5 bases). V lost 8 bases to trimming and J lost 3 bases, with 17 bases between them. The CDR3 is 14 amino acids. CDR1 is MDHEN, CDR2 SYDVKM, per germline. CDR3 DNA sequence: TGTGCCAGCCGACCCAACGCAGGGTACTACGAGCAGTACTTC. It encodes CASRPNAGYYEQYF.

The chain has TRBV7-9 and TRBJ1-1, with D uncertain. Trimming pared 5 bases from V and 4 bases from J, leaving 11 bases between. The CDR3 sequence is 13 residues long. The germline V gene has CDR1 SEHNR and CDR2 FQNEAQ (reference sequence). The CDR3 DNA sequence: TGTGCCAGCAGCGTTAACCAGGCCACTGAAGCTTTCTTT. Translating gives CASSVNQATEAFF.

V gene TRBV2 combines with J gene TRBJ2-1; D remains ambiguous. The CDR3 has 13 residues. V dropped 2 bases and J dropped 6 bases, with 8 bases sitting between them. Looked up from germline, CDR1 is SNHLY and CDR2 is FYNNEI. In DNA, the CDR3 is TGTGCCAGCAGTGAACTTGGCTTCAATGAGCAGTTCTTC. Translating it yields CASSELGFNEQFF.

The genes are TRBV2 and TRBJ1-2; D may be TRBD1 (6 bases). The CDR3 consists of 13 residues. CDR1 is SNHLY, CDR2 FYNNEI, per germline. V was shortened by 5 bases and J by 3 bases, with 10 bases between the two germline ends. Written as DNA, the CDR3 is TGTGCCAGCAGTCAGGACAGCCACTATGGCTACACCTTC. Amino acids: CASSQDSHYGYTF.

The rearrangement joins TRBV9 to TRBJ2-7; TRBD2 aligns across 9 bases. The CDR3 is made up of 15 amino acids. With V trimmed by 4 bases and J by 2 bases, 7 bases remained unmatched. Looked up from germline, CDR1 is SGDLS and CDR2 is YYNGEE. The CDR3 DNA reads TGTGCCAGCAGCTCGTCGCGGGAGGGTGCCTACGAGCAGTACTTC. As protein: CASSSSREGAYEQYF.